The next 2 T cell receptor beta chains were all read from a single sample in a study of blood T cell repertoires in COVID-19. Repertoires were generated with immunoSEQ multiplex PCR, while TCRdb's copy carries only in-frame clones and drops some. The sample has 120,000 to 150,000 clones; around 80% are singletons. What was sequenced was peripheral blood. Source of these receptors: a human donor in a cohort sampled during active COVID-19.

This clone was seen only a few times. This chain joins TRBV4-1 and TRBJ1-5; D is uncertain. The CDR3 has 15 residues. V was cut by 0 bases and J by 4 bases, with 10 bases left in between. In germline, CDR1 is MGHRA, CDR2 YSYEKL. The DNA for the CDR3 is TGCGCCAGCAGCCAAGATGGGAGTCAAAATCAGCCCCAGCATTTT. Amino acids: CASSQDGSQNQPQHF.

This chain joins TRBV2 and TRBJ2-7, with TRBD2 as a possible D gene (5 bases). This CDR3 has 15 residues. Germline CDR1 is SNHLY and CDR2 is FYNNEI. The V and J ends lost 0 bases and 6 bases respectively, with 15 bases between them. CDR3 residues: CASSEAQDGVAEQYF. DNA for the CDR3: TGTGCCAGCAGTGAAGCGCAGGACGGGGTAGCCGAGCAGTACTTC.